A single sample gave rise to the 11 T cell receptor beta chains below, sequenced in a study of control samples from healthy donors and cancer patients (TCRdb year 2020). To prepare the library, the immunoSEQ multiplex PCR assay was applied. TCRdb re-hosts the immuneACCESS table, in-frame sequences only. Its copies lack some clones; in the studies checked, an unresolved V gene accounts for under half of them, and the cause for the rest is not known. The sample data list about 98,000 clones, and around 92% of these were observed just once. 2.5% of the sample belongs to the ten largest clones. Sequencing was carried out using blood. The receptor set was obtained from a woman aged 18-29 years in good health.

This clone has more than one count but fewer than ten. This sequence joins TRBV6-5 and TRBJ1-5; D unclear. The V and J ends lost 4 bases and 0 bases respectively, with 10 bases between them. Germline loops: CDR1 MNHEY, CDR2 SVGAGI. The CDR3 sequence is 15 residues long. The CDR3 bases are TGTGCCAGCAGTTTATCGAGGTATAGCAATCAGCCCCAGCATTTT. It codes for CASSLSRYSNQPQHF.

J is TRBJ2-3 and V is TRBV11-3; D gene unclear. V gave up 1 base and J gave up 4 bases, with 6 bases separating them. This CDR3 is 13 amino acids long. Germline V gene lookup returns CDR1 SGHNT and CDR2 YENEEA. The CDR3, as DNA: TGTGCCAGCAGCTTAGCCCACCCAGATACGCAGTATTTT. It codes for CASSLAHPDTQYF.

The chain employs TRBV5-6 and TRBJ2-4, with 11 nucleotides matching TRBD1. Trimming took 4 bases from V and 5 from J; bases not matched to a gene: 5. From germline, CDR1 is SGHDT and CDR2 YYEEEE. CDR3 length: 15 residues. CDR3 nucleotides: TGTGCCAGCAGCCCGGACAGGGGGCAGCAAAACATTCAGTACTTC. Encoded protein: CASSPDRGQQNIQYF.

The chain employs TRBV18 and TRBJ1-6; TRBD1 aligns across 9 bases. The germline CDR1 and CDR2 sequences are KGHSH and LQKENI. The CDR3 runs to 16 residues. V was pared by 0 bases and J by 10 bases, with 7 bases of the junction left unmatched. CDR3 region: CASSPPRTGVYSPLHF. In nucleotides, the CDR3 is TGTGCCAGCTCACCACCGAGGACAGGGGTGTACTCACCCCTCCACTTT.

The J gene is TRBJ2-2, the V gene TRBV5-1; tentative D call: TRBD2 (6 bases). This CDR3 has 13 amino acids. Trimming cost V 4 bases and J 6 bases, with 10 bases left between them. Germline lookup yields CDR1 SGHRS and CDR2 YFSETQ. The CDR3 loop is CASSATRAGELFF. CDR3 coding DNA: TGCGCCAGCAGCGCGACTAGAGCCGGGGAGCTGTTTTTT.

The chain carries TRBV19 and TRBJ1-2; D is uncertain. With 4 bases removed from V and 8 bases from J, the gap between germline ends came to 8 bases. The CDR3 is made up of 11 amino acids. Per the germline V gene, CDR1 is LNHDA and CDR2 is SQIVND (reference sequence). The CDR3 region has the DNA TGTGCCAGTAGTACCTCTACCGGCTACACCTTC. This sequence encodes CASSTSTGYTF.

This clone was seen a handful of times. The chain recombines TRBV6-9 with TRBJ2-6; TRBD1 matches at 7 bases. Germline V gives CDR1 MNHGY, CDR2 SVAAGI. Trimming removed 6 bases from V and 5 bases from J; junction bases left unmatched: 7. The CDR3 totals 15 residues. The CDR3 region has the DNA TGTGCCAGCAGCCTTAGGGGGCTTCGGGCCAACGTCCTGACTTTC. Its translation is CASSLRGLRANVLTF.

In its sample, this clone was seen once. The chain links TRBV9 to TRBJ1-1; D is possibly TRBD1 (5 bases). CDR3 length: 16 amino acids. Per the germline V gene, CDR1 is SGDLS and CDR2 is YYNGEE. Trimming cost V 2 bases and J 5 bases, with 19 bases left between them. CDR3 protein: CASSVGWGTAITEAFF. CDR3 bases: TGTGCCAGCAGCGTTGGGTGGGGGACCGCGATAACTGAAGCTTTCTTT.

The V call is TRBV28, the J call TRBJ2-5, with 8 bases identical to TRBD1. This CDR3 has 15 amino acids. Germline CDR1 and CDR2: MDHEN and SYDVKM. Trimming cost V 3 bases and J 5 bases; bases outside gene matches: 8. The CDR3 loop reads CASSFSRGQGETQYF. The DNA of the CDR3 is TGTGCCAGCAGTTTTTCCAGGGGGCAGGGGGAGACCCAGTACTTC. Filled out from reference TRBV28 and TRBJ2-5, the complete variable domain reads DVKVTQSSRYLVKRTGEKVFLECVQDMDHENMFWYRQDPGLGLRLIYFSYDVKMKEKGDIPEGYSVSREKKERFSLILESASTNQTSMYLCASSFSRGQGETQYFGPGTRLLVL.

The chain employs TRBV6-4 and TRBJ2-3; 10 bases line up with TRBD2. The CDR3 runs 16 residues. Trimming at V came to 4 bases and at J to 4 bases, leaving 8 bases not matched to a gene. Germline V gene data show CDR1 as MRHNA and CDR2 as SNTAGT. The CDR3 loop reads CASSVVASGSSDTQYF. The CDR3 DNA reads TGTGCCAGCAGTGTAGTTGCTAGCGGGAGCTCAGATACGCAGTATTTT.

The rearrangement joins TRBV24-1 to TRBJ1-2, with D tentatively TRBD1 (5 bases). Germline V gene lookup returns CDR1 KGHDR and CDR2 SFDVKD. The CDR3 contains 16 residues. The ends were cut back, 2 bases at V and 2 bases at J, with 14 bases in the middle. The CDR3 protein is CATSDSPGPGNYGYTF. CDR3 nucleotides: TGTGCCACCAGTGATTCACCGGGGCCAGGAAACTATGGCTACACCTTC.